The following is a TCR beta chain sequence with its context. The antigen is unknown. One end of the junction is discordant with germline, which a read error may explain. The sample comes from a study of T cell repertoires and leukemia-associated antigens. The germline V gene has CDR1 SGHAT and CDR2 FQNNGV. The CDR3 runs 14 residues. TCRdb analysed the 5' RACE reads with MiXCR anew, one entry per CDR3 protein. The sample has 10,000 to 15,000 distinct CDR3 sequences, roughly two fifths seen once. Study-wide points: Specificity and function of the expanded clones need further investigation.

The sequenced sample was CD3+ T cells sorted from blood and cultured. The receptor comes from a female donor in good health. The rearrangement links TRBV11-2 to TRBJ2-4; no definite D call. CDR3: CAISDPLAKNILYF. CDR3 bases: TGTGCCATCAGCGATCCTTTAGCCAAAAACATTCTGTACTTC.